This T cell receptor beta chain was captured in a study of blood T cell repertoires in COVID-19. Recruitment covered about two dozen US areas and drew participants whose ages spanned roughly 18 to 90 years. Cohort 3 recovery required two negative PCRs, clearance, or symptom resolution. The CDR3 consists of 15 residues. The V gene lost 3 bases and the J gene lost 7 bases, with 18 bases spanning the gap. Germline lookup yields CDR1 MDHEN and CDR2 SYDVKM. The assay was immunoSEQ multiplex PCR, and TCRdb's table has in-frame clones only and misses some. The table includes around 300,000 clones, around 89% detected once.

Sequenced: PBMCs or T cells enriched from blood (not recorded which). This clonotype was sampled from a woman under 30 who had recovered from COVID-19. The V and J genes are TRBV28 and TRBJ1-2, with D possibly being TRBD1 (6 bases). The CDR3, as DNA: TGTGCCAGCAGTTTCCCCTCTACAGGGAGCGGTGGCTACACCTTC. It specifies CASSFPSTGSGGYTF.